This T cell receptor beta chain was observed in a study of OX40 agonist ivuxolimab in advanced cancers. Across the study: Earlier anti-PD-1, anti-PD-L1 or anti-CTLA-4 therapy was permitted; around 40% had received some. Three patients showed partial responses: one hepatocellular carcinoma and two cutaneous melanoma cases.

About this clone: What it binds is not known.

Clones were sequenced by immunoSEQ multiplex PCR, and TCRdb holds only the in-frame ones, with some missing. The sample carries over 45,000 clones, just over 85% recorded once. Germline CDR1 SGHAT, CDR2 FQNNGV. V dropped 5 bases and J dropped 2; count of bases not matched to a gene: 15. The CDR3 consists of 18 residues. The study, taken as a whole, reports: At doses 0.1 to 3.0 mg/kg, CD4+ and CD8+ clones expanded.

The rearrangement links TRBV11-2 to TRBJ1-2, with 9 nucleotides matching TRBD1. The specimen comprised CD4+ or CD8+ T cells sorted from blood, sampled in a trial of the OX40 agonist ivuxolimab. This TCR was sampled from an adult with an advanced solid tumor such as melanoma, head and neck, liver or kidney cancer. CDR3 DNA: TGTGCCAGCAGCCCCTTTCCCTCAACAGGGGGCCTAAACTATGGCTACACCTTC. It encodes CASSPFPSTGGLNYGYTF.